Below, 20 T cell receptor beta chains from the same sample are listed, as sequenced in a study of blood T cells in healthy people across ages. The authors ran a second PCR of about 6 to 11 cycles using a sample-barcoded 5' primer and a J-beta primer mix. Using its own MiXCR run on the 5' RACE reads, TCRdb lists one record per CDR3 protein. Of some 1.1 million distinct CDR3 sequences in the sample, roughly two fifths were seen once. Sequenced sample: blood. Receptors originate from a man aged 18 to 30 in good health.

Worth noting for this clonotype: A much larger clone is a single base away; this may be a read error. The chain is built from TRBV4-3 and TRBJ2-5, with D unclear. The J call may be in error: the DNA end matches TRBJ2-1 better. The germline gives CDR1 LGHNA, CDR2 YSLEER. The CDR3 totals 15 residues. The chain's CDR3 is CASSQEGRHQETQFF. The CDR3 coding sequence is TGCGCCAGCAGCCAAGAAGGCAGACACCAAGAGACCCAGTTCTTC.

This rearrangement joins TRBV27 to TRBJ1-1; a possible D gene is TRBD1 (5 bases). V shed 5 bases and J shed 4 bases, with 11 bases lying between them. The CDR3 length is 13 residues. CDR1 MNHEY and CDR2 SMNVEV come from the germline V gene (reference sequence). CDR3 nucleotides: TGTGCCAGCAGTCCGAGGGGTAGCACTGAAGCTTTCTTT. Translated, it gives CASSPRGSTEAFF.

The V call is TRBV4-3, the J call TRBJ1-6; D ambiguous. The CDR3 length is 16 residues. V was cut by 1 base and J by 8 bases, with 15 bases left in between. CDR1 LGHNA and CDR2 YSLEER come from the germline V gene. CDR3 residues: CASSQVPGSSDSPLHF. The CDR3 DNA sequence: TGCGCCAGCAGCCAAGTTCCCGGCAGTTCTGATTCACCCCTCCACTTT.

This clonotype has just a few counts. The CDR3, as DNA: TGTGCCAGCAGGGTGGGACAACACCAAGAGACCCAGTACTTC. Translation: CASRVGQHQETQYF. The chain is built from TRBV6-2 or TRBV6-3 and TRBJ2-5, with a weak D call TRBD1 (6 bases). This CDR3 region has 14 residues. V gave up 6 bases and J gave up 0 bases, with 11 bases separating them. Germline CDR1 MNHEY, CDR2 SVGEGT.

DNA of the CDR3: TGCAGTGCTATTTTGTCTAGCGGGGGGGGAAATGAGCAGTTCTTC. Translated, it gives CSAILSSGGGNEQFF. The V and J genes are TRBV20-1 and TRBJ2-1; 12 bases are a match to TRBD2. This CDR3 contains 15 residues. Germline CDR1 reads DFQATT; CDR2 reads SNEGSKA (reference sequence). With 4 bases clipped from V and 7 bases from J, the junction kept 8 bases outside the gene matches.

The chain links TRBV12-3 or TRBV12-4 to TRBJ1-2; the D is unclear. There are 12 residues in the CDR3. V was pared by 3 bases and J by 7 bases, with 9 bases between. CDR3 amino acids: CASSFGVPGYTF. The CDR3 DNA reads TGTGCCAGCAGTTTTGGGGTGCCTGGCTACACCTTC.

This clonotype was recorded a few times. The rearrangement joins TRBV5-6 to TRBJ2-7, with 8 bases matching TRBD1. This CDR3 is built from 16 residues. Trimming at V came to 2 bases and at J to 0 bases, leaving 7 bases not matched to a gene. CDR1 and CDR2 (germline): SGHDT, YYEEEE. The DNA for the CDR3 is TGTGCCAGCAGCTTTGGACAGGGTAGTAGCTCCTACGAGCAGTACTTC. It translates to CASSFGQGSSSYEQYF.

The genes are TRBV20-1 and TRBJ2-2; the match to TRBD1 covers 9 bases. The J segment lost 4 bases and the V segment lost 4 bases, leaving 10 bases of the junction unmatched. Germline V gene lookup returns CDR1 DFQATT and CDR2 SNEGSKA (reference sequence). CDR3 size: 16 residues. Here the CDR3 DNA reads TGCAGTGCTACCAAACAGGGGGCTGAAATCACCGGGGAGCTGTTTTTT. This codes for CSATKQGAEITGELFF.

This clonotype was counted ten times or more. With a much larger clone just one base away, this may be a read error. The chain has TRBV12-3 or TRBV12-4 and TRBJ2-5; no clear D. V dropped 6 bases and J dropped 0 bases, with 2 bases sitting between them. There are 11 residues in the CDR3. In DNA form, the CDR3 reads TGTGCCAGCAGCCACCAAGAGACCCAGTACTTC. It is translated as CASSHQETQYF.

In its sample, this clonotype was seen a few times. This chain joins TRBV30 and TRBJ2-3; D unresolved. The germline CDR1 and CDR2 sequences are GTSNPN and SVGIG (reference sequence). V shed 7 bases and J shed 0 bases, with 11 bases lying between them. The CDR3 is 13 residues long. The CDR3 sequence is CASRMRSTDTQYF. In DNA form, the CDR3 reads TGTGCCTCACGTATGCGGAGCACAGATACGCAGTATTTT.

This chain connects TRBV9 to TRBJ1-2; no clear D. V gave up 5 bases and J gave up 8 bases, with 10 bases separating them. Germline CDR1 and CDR2: SGDLS and YYNGEE. The CDR3 consists of 11 residues. This CDR3 is CASREDGGYTF. DNA of the CDR3: TGTGCCAGCAGGGAAGACGGAGGCTACACCTTC.

For this clonotype: One end of the junction fails to match germline, which may point to a read error. V usage is TRBV7-2 and J usage is TRBJ1-5; D call uncertain. The CDR3 extends over 14 amino acids. Germline CDR1 SGHTA, CDR2 FQGNSA. The CDR3 DNA follows: TGTGCCAGCAACTCCCCCGATAGCAATCAGCCCCGGCATTTT. Translated: CASNSPDSNQPRHF.

The CDR3 here is CASITSGEDEQYF. CDR3 nucleotides: TGTGCCAGCATAACTAGCGGGGAGGATGAGCAGTACTTC. This chain links TRBV2 with TRBJ2-5, with TRBD2 matching 10 bases. CDR3 length: 13 residues. From germline, CDR1 is SNHLY and CDR2 FYNNEI. Trimming cost V 7 bases and J 11 bases; bases outside gene matches: 10.

This clonotype has just a few counts. An end of the junction does not agree with germline; a read error may underlie this. The V and J genes are TRBV10-3 and TRBJ2-7; 8 nucleotides line up with TRBD2. Germline V gene data show CDR1 as ENHRY and CDR2 as SYGVKD. CDR3 length equals 14 residues. The DNA of the CDR3 is TGTGACATCAGTGAGTCGGGGGGGGAATACGAGCAGTACTTC. This codes for CDISESGGEYEQYF.

The rearrangement joins TRBV7-9 to TRBJ2-3; D possibly corresponds to TRBD1 (5 bases). The germline V gene encodes CDR1 SEHNR and CDR2 FQNEAQ (reference sequence). The CDR3 totals 14 residues. Trimming cost V 5 bases and J 4 bases, with 13 bases left between them. CDR3 DNA: TGTGCCAGCAGCCCTCCAGGGTTCGCAGATACGCAGTATTTT. It codes for CASSPPGFADTQYF. Complete variable domain (other parts from reference TRBV7-9 and TRBJ2-3): DTGVSQNPRHKITKRGQNVTFRCDPISEHNRLYWYRQTLGQGPEFLTYFQNEAQLEKSRLLSDRFSAERPKGSFSTLEIQRTEQGDSAMYLCASSPPGFADTQYFGPGTRLTVL.

The V gene is TRBV2, the J gene TRBJ1-4; perhaps TRBD1 as D (6 bases). The germline CDR1 and CDR2 sequences are SNHLY and FYNNEI. The V end lost 2 bases, the J end lost 2 bases, and 18 bases lay between the germline ends. The CDR3 sequence is 18 residues long. CDR3 amino acids: CASSESGYRAATNEKLFF. CDR3 sequence (DNA): TGTGCCAGCAGTGAATCTGGGTACAGGGCGGCGACTAATGAAAAACTGTTTTTT.

The chain links TRBV9 to TRBJ2-1; D call uncertain. The CDR3 has 13 residues. From germline, CDR1 is SGDLS and CDR2 YYNGEE. The V end was cut by 5 bases, the J end by 4 bases, with 10 bases between. CDR3 in DNA: TGTGCCAGCAGTGACCAACAATACAATGAGCAGTTCTTC. Translated: CASSDQQYNEQFF.

This clonotype was counted a few times. The J gene is TRBJ2-7, the V gene TRBV6-5; 7 positions match TRBD1. Germline V gene data show CDR1 as MNHEY and CDR2 as SVGAGI. Losses at the gene ends were 0 bases for V and 3 bases for J; bases not matched to a gene: 5. The CDR3 has 15 amino acids. In nucleotides, the CDR3 is TGTGCCAGCAGTTACTCTGGGGACAGCCACTACGAGCAGTACTTC. Translating it yields CASSYSGDSHYEQYF.

Of note for this clonotype: Mismatch with germline at one junction end may stem from a read error. This chain uses TRBV3-1 with TRBJ2-1; TRBD2 aligns across 8 bases. This CDR3 has 17 residues. Germline CDR1 is LGHDT and CDR2 is YNNKEL (reference sequence). The CDR3 coding sequence is TGTGTCAGCAGCCTCATTAGCGGGGATACCTCCTACAATGAGCAGTTCTTC. Translation: CVSSLISGDTSYNEQFF.

This clonotype was observed a handful of times. The rearrangement joins TRBV12-3 or TRBV12-4 to TRBJ1-1; TRBD1 aligns across 7 bases. Trimming at V came to 3 bases and at J to 4 bases, leaving 8 bases not matched to a gene. The CDR3 runs 15 residues. CDR3 bases: TGTGCCAGCAGTTTTACCGGGACAGCGATCACTGAAGCTTTCTTT. Its translation: CASSFTGTAITEAFF.